Presented here are 17 T cell receptor beta chains from one specimen sequenced in a study of OX40 agonist ivuxolimab in advanced cancers. Sequenced by immunoSEQ multiplex PCR; TCRdb stores in-frame clones only, minus some. Here the sample spans 70,000 to 95,000 clones, roughly 91% being singletons. Sequences were derived from CD4+ or CD8+ T cells sorted from blood, sampled in a trial of the OX40 agonist ivuxolimab. These receptors were collected from an adult with an advanced solid tumor such as melanoma, head and neck, liver or kidney cancer.

The rearrangement links TRBV28 to TRBJ2-1; weak D call: TRBD2 (6 bases). CDR1 and CDR2 from the germline V gene are MDHEN and SYDVKM. Trimming removed 6 bases from V and 11 bases from J, with 26 bases in between. The CDR3 totals 16 residues. In DNA, the CDR3 is TGTGCCAGCAGCTCGAGTGGACGGACTACAACAATGAAGCAGTTCTTC. It translates to CASSSSGRTTTMKQFF. The whole variable domain, remainder taken from reference TRBV28 and TRBJ2-1, is DVKVTQSSRYLVKRTGEKVFLECVQDMDHENMFWYRQDPGLGLRLIYFSYDVKMKEKGDIPEGYSVSREKKERFSLILESASTNQTSMYLCASSSSGRTTTMKQFFGPGTRLTVL.

This clone was recorded only once. V usage is TRBV28 and J usage is TRBJ2-1, with TRBD2 matching 9 bases. The ends lost 6 bases at V and 3 bases at J; junction bases unmatched: 6. This CDR3 has 15 residues. The germline V gene encodes CDR1 MDHEN and CDR2 SYDVKM. For the CDR3, the DNA is TGTGCCAGCAGATCCAGCGGGGGGAACTACAATGAGCAGTTCTTC. Amino acids: CASRSSGGNYNEQFF.

This clone was seen just once. The chain combines TRBV15 with TRBJ1-2, with unresolved D. Germline CDR1 is LNHNV and CDR2 is YYDKDF (reference sequence). This CDR3 is built from 14 residues. V lost 4 bases, J lost 5 bases, and 14 bases lay in between. CDR3 sequence: CATSKGPIGYGYTF. The CDR3 DNA reads TGTGCCACCAGCAAGGGTCCCATTGGGTATGGCTACACCTTC.

This rearrangement joins TRBV25-1 to TRBJ2-2; 13 bases are a match to TRBD2. CDR3 length: 16 residues. Germline V gives CDR1 MGHDK, CDR2 SYGVNS. After removal of 5 bases from V and 4 bases from J, the junction contained 4 bases not matched to a gene. CDR3 in amino acids: CASSPRLAGGTGELFF. The CDR3 DNA reads as TGTGCCAGCAGTCCCCGACTAGCGGGGGGCACCGGGGAGCTGTTTTTT.

In its sample, this clone was seen a few times. The chain carries TRBV9 and TRBJ1-5; no reliable D call. This CDR3 is 14 amino acids long. The germline V and J ends were trimmed by 0 bases and 3 bases, with 7 bases remaining between them. Germline CDR1 and CDR2: SGDLS and YYNGEE. The DNA of the CDR3 is TGTGCCAGCAGCGTAGACAGTACCAATCAGCCCCAGCATTTT. Its translation: CASSVDSTNQPQHF.

This clone was counted a few times. The chain combines TRBV6-5 with TRBJ2-3, with 15 bases fitting TRBD2. The trim removed 6 bases at V and 7 bases at J, leaving 5 bases unmatched. CDR1 and CDR2 (germline): MNHEY, SVGAGI. CDR3 length: 15 residues. CDR3 sequence (DNA): TGTGCCAGCAGCCGGACTAGCGGGGGGGGGAATACGCAGTATTTT. It yields the protein CASSRTSGGGNTQYF.

Written as DNA, the CDR3 is TGTGCCAGCAGCGTAGATGGGTTTGGCGAGACCCAGTACTTC. It encodes CASSVDGFGETQYF. The chain carries TRBV9 and TRBJ2-5; D unresolved. V was pared by 0 bases and J by 5 bases, with 11 bases between. Germline V gene sequence: CDR1 SGDLS, CDR2 YYNGEE. This CDR3 spans 14 amino acids.

The chain couples TRBV28 to TRBJ1-2, with TRBD1 matching over 12 bases. Germline V gives CDR1 MDHEN, CDR2 SYDVKM. The CDR3 loop spans 14 amino acids. With V trimmed by 4 bases and J by 7 bases, 4 bases remained unmatched. CDR3 nucleotide sequence: TGTGCCAGCAGTTCGGGACAGGGGGCTTCTGGCTACACCTTC. Encoded protein: CASSSGQGASGYTF.

In its sample, this clone was seen a few times. This rearrangement joins TRBV18 to TRBJ1-5, with TRBD1 matching 10 bases. CDR3 length equals 14 residues. V trimming: 3 bases; J trimming: 6 bases; junction bases outside the gene matches: 2. Germline V gene sequence: CDR1 KGHSH, CDR2 LQKENI. CDR3 sequence: CASSPGQGTQPQHF. The CDR3 nucleotides read TGTGCCAGCTCACCGGGACAGGGGACTCAGCCCCAGCATTTT.

The chain joins TRBV2 to TRBJ1-2, with D hard to call. Per the germline V gene, CDR1 is SNHLY and CDR2 is FYNNEI. This CDR3 is built from 11 residues. V dropped 4 bases and J dropped 3 bases, with 3 bases sitting between them. The CDR3 coding sequence is TGTGCCAGCAGTGCTGACTATGGCTACACCTTC. Translation gives CASSADYGYTF.

This clone came up once. The chain joins TRBV2 to TRBJ2-3; TRBD1 is a possible D gene (5 bases). V was pared by 4 bases and J by 6 bases, with 17 bases between. The CDR3 loop spans 15 amino acids. Germline V gene lookup returns CDR1 SNHLY and CDR2 FYNNEI. For the CDR3, the DNA is TGTGCCAGCAGTGGTCGTGTGACAGACTTTGATACGCAGTATTTT. This translates into CASSGRVTDFDTQYF.

This sequence joins TRBV6-5 and TRBJ2-5; possibly TRBD1 for D (6 bases). TRBJ2-7 explains the end of the DNA better; the J call may be wrong. Germline V CDR1 and CDR2: MNHEY, SVGAGI. CDR3 length: 14 amino acids. CDR3 region: CASSYLRGSYEQYF. The CDR3 DNA reads TGTGCCAGCAGTTACCTCAGGGGATCCTACGAGCAGTACTTC.

The rearrangement uses TRBV7-9 and TRBJ1-5, with TRBD1 as a possible D gene (5 bases). V was pared by 3 bases and J by 9 bases, with 15 bases between. Germline loops: CDR1 SEHNR, CDR2 FQNEAQ (reference sequence). The CDR3 has 14 residues. In DNA form, the CDR3 reads TGTGCCAGCAGCTTTGGGGACCGGGCTGGGCCCCAGCATTTT. Its translation: CASSFGDRAGPQHF.

The chain recombines TRBV7-8 with TRBJ2-1; tentative D call: TRBD2 (6 bases). The germline CDR1 and CDR2 sequences are SGHVS and FQNEAQ. V lost 7 bases, J lost 9 bases, and 19 bases lay in between. The CDR3 has 14 residues. CDR3 coding DNA: TGTGCCAGCACCTCCCTCCGGGGGAGAATTGAGCAGTTCTTC. Protein: CASTSLRGRIEQFF.

This chain joins TRBV28 and TRBJ2-7; 8 nucleotides line up with TRBD1. The V segment lost 5 bases and the J segment 0 bases; nucleotides outside the gene matches: 6. The CDR3 has 15 amino acids. CDR1 is MDHEN, CDR2 SYDVKM, per germline. The CDR3 coding sequence is TGTGCCAGCAGTCCCCAGGGGGCCCTCTCCTACGAGCAGTACGTC. The encoded protein is CASSPQGALSYEQYV.

V and J are TRBV6-1 and TRBJ2-7, with TRBD1 matching over 7 bases. The V segment lost 2 bases and the J segment 4 bases; nucleotides outside the gene matches: 2. In germline, CDR1 is MNHNS, CDR2 SASEGT. CDR3 length equals 13 residues. The CDR3 DNA is TGTGCCAGCAGTGAAAACAGGGGTTACGAGCAGTACTTC. The encoded protein is CASSENRGYEQYF.

To note about this clone: The sample holds other DNA sequences that translate to the same CDR3. J is TRBJ1-6 and V is TRBV15; the D is unclear. CDR3 size: 13 residues. CDR1 LNHNV and CDR2 YYDKDF come from the germline V gene (reference sequence). Trimming pared 4 bases from V and 10 bases from J, leaving 11 bases between. CDR3: CATSTGRSSPLHF. CDR3 DNA: TGTGCCACCAGCACAGGCCGAAGCTCACCCCTCCACTTT.